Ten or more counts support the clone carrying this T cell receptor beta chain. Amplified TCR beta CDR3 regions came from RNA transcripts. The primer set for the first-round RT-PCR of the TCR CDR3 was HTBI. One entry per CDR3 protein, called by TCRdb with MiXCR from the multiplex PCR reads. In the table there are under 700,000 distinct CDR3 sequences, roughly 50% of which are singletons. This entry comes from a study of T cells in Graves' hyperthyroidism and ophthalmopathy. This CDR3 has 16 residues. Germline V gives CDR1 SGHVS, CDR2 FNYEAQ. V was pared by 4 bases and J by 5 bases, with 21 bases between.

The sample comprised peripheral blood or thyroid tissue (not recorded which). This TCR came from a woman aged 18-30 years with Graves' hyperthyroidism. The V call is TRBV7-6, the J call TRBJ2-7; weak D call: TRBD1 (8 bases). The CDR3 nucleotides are TGTGCCAGCAGCTCGTACAGGGGGAGCGGGAATCACGAGCAGTACTTC. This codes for CASSSYRGSGNHEQYF.